This T cell receptor beta chain was sequenced during a study of blood T cell repertoires in COVID-19. Overall study: Samples came from the United States, Italy and Spain, spanning acute and convalescent COVID-19. T cells, B-cell-depleted T cells, or PBMCs supplied cDNA or gDNA.

The ends lost 3 bases at V and 9 bases at J; junction bases unmatched: 10. In germline, CDR1 is GTSNPN, CDR2 SVGIG (reference sequence). The CDR3 contains 15 residues. Profiled with immunoSEQ multiplex PCR; TCRdb holds only in-frame clones, not every one. Among fewer than 150,000 clones listed, roughly 80% were seen once. Material for sequencing was peripheral blood. The V gene is TRBV30, the J gene TRBJ2-5, with 13 bases identical to TRBD2. The TCR originated in a woman at least 80 years old with acute or convalescent COVID-19. In DNA form, the CDR3 reads TGTGCCTGGAGCGCCGGACTAGCGGGGGACACGGCCCAGTACTTC. It encodes CAWSAGLAGDTAQYF.